This passage covers 12 T cell receptor beta chains from one sample sequenced in a study of technical replicates of blood from a few donors. The repertoire was sequenced with immunoSEQ multiplex PCR; TCRdb's copy has only in-frame clones and lacks some. The sample yields some 60,000 clones, around 87% seen once. Sequencing input: PBMCs. The receptor source for this set is a human donor in good health. Some clones in this sample may be carry-over from other donors' samples.

V gene TRBV7-9 combines with J gene TRBJ2-1; D gene unclear. CDR1 is SEHNR, CDR2 FQNEAQ, per germline (reference sequence). Trimming stripped 5 bases from V and 0 bases from J, with 11 bases between. The CDR3 extends over 15 amino acids. CDR3 bases: TGTGCCAGCAGCACCCAGGAAACCTCCTACAATGAGCAGTTCTTC. Its translation is CASSTQETSYNEQFF.

The V gene is TRBV5-8, the J gene TRBJ2-5; no definite D call. The CDR3 runs 14 residues. Trimming took off 0 bases at V and 4 bases at J, with 10 bases between the two ends. The germline gives CDR1 SGHTS, CDR2 YDEGEE. The CDR3 sequence: CASSLAVGPETQYF. The CDR3 DNA reads as TGTGCCAGCAGCTTGGCCGTGGGCCCAGAGACCCAGTACTTC.

The chain is built from TRBV9 and TRBJ2-1; D remains unclear. CDR3 length equals 17 residues. V lost 4 bases, J lost 0 bases, and 17 bases lay in between. Germline V lookup: CDR1 SGDLS, CDR2 YYNGEE. The CDR3 DNA reads TGTGCCAGCAGCCCCCATGAGGTCCGGAGCTCCTACAATGAGCAGTTCTTC. It yields the protein CASSPHEVRSSYNEQFF.

The chain uses TRBV4-3 and TRBJ2-7; perhaps TRBD2 as D (6 bases). This CDR3 contains 15 residues. V was cut by 3 bases and J by 1 base, with 13 bases left in between. Germline V gene lookup returns CDR1 LGHNA and CDR2 YSLEER. CDR3 nucleotide sequence: TGCGCCAGCAGCCAGAGCACGGGGGTTTCCTACGAGCAGTACTTC. Residues: CASSQSTGVSYEQYF.

The chain is built from TRBV5-5 and TRBJ1-1; D is ambiguous. The V gene lost 0 bases and the J gene lost 1 base, with 4 bases spanning the gap. The CDR3 sequence is 13 residues long. Germline CDR1 is SGHKS and CDR2 is YYEKEE (reference sequence). The CDR3 DNA is TGTGCCAGCAGCTTGGGTCGGAACACTGAAGCTTTCTTT. Its protein is CASSLGRNTEAFF. The full variable domain, rest sourced from reference TRBV5-5 and TRBJ1-1, is DAGVTQSPTHLIKTRGQQVTLRCSPISGHKSVSWYQQVLGQGPQFIFQYYEKEERGRGNFPDRFSARQFPNYSSELNVNALLLGDSALYLCASSLGRNTEAFFGQGTRLTVV.

J is TRBJ2-7 and V is TRBV11-1; TRBD1 aligns across 7 bases. V gave up 5 bases and J gave up 4 bases; unmatched junction bases: 5. CDR3 length: 13 residues. CDR1 SGHAT and CDR2 FQDESV come from the germline V gene (reference sequence). The CDR3 DNA follows: TGTGCCAGCAGCCCCGACAGGGCGTACGAGCAGTACTTC. This gives the protein CASSPDRAYEQYF.

The chain couples TRBV19 to TRBJ1-1; no firm D call. The CDR3 is made up of 14 amino acids. Looked up from germline, CDR1 is LNHDA and CDR2 is SQIVND (reference sequence). V was clipped by 7 bases and J by 4 bases, with 16 bases between them. The CDR3 sequence: CASTPRGKGTEAFF. The DNA for the CDR3 is TGTGCCAGTACCCCGCGCGGGAAGGGCACTGAAGCTTTCTTT.

V is TRBV9 and J is TRBJ2-5; 10 bases are a match to TRBD2. In germline, CDR1 is SGDLS, CDR2 YYNGEE. CDR3 length: 15 amino acids. V was pared by 0 bases and J by 4 bases, with 3 bases of the junction left unmatched. For the CDR3, the DNA is TGTGCCAGCAGCGTAGTAGCGGGGGGCGGAGAGACCCAGTACTTC. It encodes CASSVVAGGGETQYF.

The V call is TRBV7-8, the J call TRBJ2-7; 8 bases line up with TRBD1. The CDR3 runs 14 residues. V lost 1 base to trimming and J lost 4 bases; unmatched junction nucleotides: 3. Per the germline V gene, CDR1 is SGHVS and CDR2 is FQNEAQ. CDR3 sequence: CASSLVQGGYEQYF. The CDR3 coding sequence is TGTGCCAGCAGCTTAGTACAGGGGGGATACGAGCAGTACTTC.

The chain uses TRBV6-5 and TRBJ2-7; 11 positions match TRBD2. J gave up 1 base and V 7 bases, and 6 bases lay outside the gene matches. Germline assignment: CDR1 MNHEY and CDR2 SVGAGI. The CDR3 consists of 15 residues. The CDR3 DNA reads TGTGCCAGCAAGTCGACTAGCGGGGAGTCCTACGAGCAGTACTTC. Its protein product is CASKSTSGESYEQYF.

The gene calls are TRBV10-3 and TRBJ1-1; D is perhaps TRBD1 (5 bases). Trimming took 7 bases from V and 1 from J, leaving 10 bases between them. The CDR3 contains 13 residues. Germline V gene data show CDR1 as ENHRY and CDR2 as SYGVKD. The CDR3 DNA reads as TGTGCCATCACCAGGGACTCGAACACTGAAGCTTTCTTT. Its translation: CAITRDSNTEAFF.

The chain is built from TRBV29-1 and TRBJ1-4; 7 positions match TRBD1. The ends lost 6 bases at V and 3 bases at J; junction bases unmatched: 10. Germline lookup yields CDR1 SQVTM and CDR2 ANQGSEA. CDR3 size: 15 residues. CDR3 residues: CSVSTGRIANEKLFF. CDR3 nucleotide sequence: TGCAGCGTCTCGACAGGGAGGATTGCTAATGAAAAACTGTTTTTT.